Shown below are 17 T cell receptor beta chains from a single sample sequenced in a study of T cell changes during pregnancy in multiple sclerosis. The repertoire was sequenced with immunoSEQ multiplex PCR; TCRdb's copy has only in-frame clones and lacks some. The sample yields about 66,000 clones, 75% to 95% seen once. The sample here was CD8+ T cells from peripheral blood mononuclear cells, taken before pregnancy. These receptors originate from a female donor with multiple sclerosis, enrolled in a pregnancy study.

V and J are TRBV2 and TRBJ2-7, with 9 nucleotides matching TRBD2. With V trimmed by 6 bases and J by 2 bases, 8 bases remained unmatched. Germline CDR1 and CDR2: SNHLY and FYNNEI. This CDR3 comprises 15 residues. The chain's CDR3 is CASRTGTSSTYEQYF. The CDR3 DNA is TGTGCCAGCAGAACCGGGACTAGCTCAACCTACGAGCAGTACTTC. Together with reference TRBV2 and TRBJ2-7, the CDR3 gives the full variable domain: EPEVTQTPSHQVTQMGQEVILRCVPISNHLYFYWYRQILGQKVEFLVSFYNNEISEKSEIFDDQFSVERPDGSNFTLKIRSTKLEDSAMYFCASRTGTSSTYEQYFGPGTRLTVT.

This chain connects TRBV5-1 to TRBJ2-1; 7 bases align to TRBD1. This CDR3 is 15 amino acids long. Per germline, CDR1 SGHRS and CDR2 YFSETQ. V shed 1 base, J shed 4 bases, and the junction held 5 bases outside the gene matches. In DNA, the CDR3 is TGCGCCAGCAGCTTGACAGGGGTAGTATACAATGAGCAGTTCTTC. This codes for CASSLTGVVYNEQFF.

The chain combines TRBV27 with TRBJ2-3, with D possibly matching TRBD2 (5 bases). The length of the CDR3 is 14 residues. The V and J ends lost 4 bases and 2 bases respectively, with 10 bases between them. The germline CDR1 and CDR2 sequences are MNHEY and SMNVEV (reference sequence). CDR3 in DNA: TGTGCCAGCAGTTCCCCCGGGGACACAGATACGCAGTATTTT. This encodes CASSSPGDTDTQYF.

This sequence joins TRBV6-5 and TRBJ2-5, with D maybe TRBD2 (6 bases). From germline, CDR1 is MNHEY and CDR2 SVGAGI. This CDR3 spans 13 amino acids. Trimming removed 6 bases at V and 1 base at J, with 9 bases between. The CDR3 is CASSRGFQETQYF. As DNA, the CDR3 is TGTGCCAGCAGCCGGGGGTTCCAAGAGACCCAGTACTTC.

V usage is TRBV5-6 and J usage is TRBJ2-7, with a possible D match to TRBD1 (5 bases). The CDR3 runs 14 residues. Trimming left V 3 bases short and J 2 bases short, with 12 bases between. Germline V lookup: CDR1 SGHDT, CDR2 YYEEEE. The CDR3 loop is CASSSQGVPYEQYF. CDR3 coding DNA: TGTGCCAGCAGCTCCCAGGGTGTCCCCTACGAGCAGTACTTC.

This CDR3 reads CASSFGGQVYGYTF. DNA of the CDR3: TGTGCCAGCAGCTTTGGGGGACAGGTCTATGGCTACACCTTC. The chain joins TRBV7-2 to TRBJ1-2; 8 bases match TRBD1. Trimming at V came to 3 bases and at J to 4 bases, leaving 4 bases not matched to a gene. The CDR3 has 14 amino acids. Germline V gene lookup returns CDR1 SGHTA and CDR2 FQGNSA.

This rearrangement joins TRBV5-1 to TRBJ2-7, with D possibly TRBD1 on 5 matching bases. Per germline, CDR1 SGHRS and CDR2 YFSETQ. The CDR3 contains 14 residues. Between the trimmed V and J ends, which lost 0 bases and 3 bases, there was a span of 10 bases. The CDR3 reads CASSLGVGVYEQYF. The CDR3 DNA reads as TGCGCCAGCAGCTTGGGTGTAGGGGTCTACGAGCAGTACTTC.

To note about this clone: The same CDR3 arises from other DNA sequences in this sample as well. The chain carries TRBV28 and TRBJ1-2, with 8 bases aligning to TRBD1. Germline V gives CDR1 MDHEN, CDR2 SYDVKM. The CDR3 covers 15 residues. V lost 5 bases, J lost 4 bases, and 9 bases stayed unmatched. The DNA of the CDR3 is TGTGCCAGCAGTCTAGGCCAGGGGGCGGCCTATGGCTACACCTTC. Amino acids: CASSLGQGAAYGYTF.

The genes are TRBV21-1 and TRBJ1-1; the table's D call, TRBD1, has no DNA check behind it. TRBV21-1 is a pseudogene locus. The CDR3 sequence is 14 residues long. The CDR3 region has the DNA TGTGCCAGCAGCAAGCACAGACCGAACACTGAAGCTTTCTTT. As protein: CASSKHRPNTEAFF.

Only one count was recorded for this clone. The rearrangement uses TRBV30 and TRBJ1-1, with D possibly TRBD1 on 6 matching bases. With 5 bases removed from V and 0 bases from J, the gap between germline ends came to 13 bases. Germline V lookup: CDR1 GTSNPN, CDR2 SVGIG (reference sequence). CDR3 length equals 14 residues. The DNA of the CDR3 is TGTGCCTGGGGCCCAGGGGATTTGAACACTGAAGCTTTCTTT. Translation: CAWGPGDLNTEAFF.

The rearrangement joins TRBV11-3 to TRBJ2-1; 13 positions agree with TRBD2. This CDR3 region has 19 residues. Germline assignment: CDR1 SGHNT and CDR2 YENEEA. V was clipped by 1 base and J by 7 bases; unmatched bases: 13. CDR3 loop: CASSLATVGTSGEANEQFF. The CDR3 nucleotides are TGTGCCAGCAGCTTAGCCACGGTTGGGACTAGCGGGGAGGCAAATGAGCAGTTCTTC. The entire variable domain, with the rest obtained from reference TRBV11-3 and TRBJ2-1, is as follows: EAGVVQSPRYKIIEKKQPVAFWCNPISGHNTLYWYLQNLGQGPELLIRYENEEAVDDSQLPKDRFSAERLKGVDSTLKIQPAELGDSAVYLCASSLATVGTSGEANEQFFGPGTRLTVL.

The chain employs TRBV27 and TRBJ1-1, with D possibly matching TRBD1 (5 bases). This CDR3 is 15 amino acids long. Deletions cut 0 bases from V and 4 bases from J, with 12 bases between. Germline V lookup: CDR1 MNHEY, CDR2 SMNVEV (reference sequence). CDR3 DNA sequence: TGTGCCAGCAGTTTATCTCAGGGATGGAGCACTGAAGCTTTCTTT. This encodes CASSLSQGWSTEAFF.

As DNA, the CDR3 is TGTGCCGTCCTTACTAGCGGGGTTTACAATGAGCAGTTCTTC. Translating it yields CAVLTSGVYNEQFF. The V gene is TRBV10-3, the J gene TRBJ2-1; 10 bases map to TRBD2. V shed 11 bases and J 4 bases; nucleotides not matched to a gene: 8. The CDR3 totals 14 residues. Germline V gene sequence: CDR1 ENHRY, CDR2 SYGVKD.

In DNA form, the CDR3 reads TGCAGCGACCTGGCTTTGGACAGAGCCTATGGCTACACCTTC. Amino acids: CSDLALDRAYGYTF. The chain combines TRBV29-1 with TRBJ1-2, with D possibly being TRBD1 (6 bases). The V end was cut by 7 bases, the J end by 4 bases, with 19 bases between. Looked up from germline, CDR1 is SQVTM and CDR2 is ANQGSEA. This CDR3 comprises 14 residues.

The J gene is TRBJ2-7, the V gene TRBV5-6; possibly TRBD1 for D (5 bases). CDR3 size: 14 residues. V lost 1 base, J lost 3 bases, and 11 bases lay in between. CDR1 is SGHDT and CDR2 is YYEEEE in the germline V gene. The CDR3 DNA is TGTGCCAGCAGCTTGAAGGGGATCTTCTACGAGCAGTACTTC. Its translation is CASSLKGIFYEQYF.

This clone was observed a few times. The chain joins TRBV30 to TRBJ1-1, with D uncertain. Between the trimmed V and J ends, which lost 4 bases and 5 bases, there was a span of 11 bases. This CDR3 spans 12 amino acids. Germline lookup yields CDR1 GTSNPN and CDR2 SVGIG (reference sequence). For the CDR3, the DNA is TGTGCCTGGAATTCAGGAACGACTGAAGCTTTCTTT. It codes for CAWNSGTTEAFF.

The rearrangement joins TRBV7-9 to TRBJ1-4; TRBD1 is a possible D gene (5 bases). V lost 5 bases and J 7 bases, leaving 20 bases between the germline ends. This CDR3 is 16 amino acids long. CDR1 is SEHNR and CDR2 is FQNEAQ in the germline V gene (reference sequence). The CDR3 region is CASSPHDPTGPEKLFF. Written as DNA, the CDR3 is TGTGCCAGCAGCCCCCACGACCCAACAGGACCTGAAAAACTGTTTTTT.